The T cell receptor beta chain described here comes from a study of T cell responses to AZD1222 COVID-19 vaccine. A word on this clone: Its antigen is not known.

Study results and limitations: Regions 160-218 and 743-854 dominated among vaccine-associated CD4 TCRs spanning spike.

TCRdb's copy holds only in-frame clones and misses some; the assay was immunoSEQ multiplex PCR. The sample lists under 100,000 clones; over 85% were seen once. Germline CDR1 MNHEY, CDR2 SVGEGT. Trimming took 6 bases from V and 8 from J, leaving 13 bases between them. The CDR3 is made up of 12 amino acids. The rearrangement uses TRBV6-2 or TRBV6-3 and TRBJ1-2; D is uncertain. Sequencing used peripheral blood, obtained 28 days after the second AZD1222 dose. The receptor comes from an adult who received the AZD1222 COVID-19 vaccine. CDR3 bases: TGTGCCAGCAGCGTACTTAAGAGGGGCTACACCTTC. Encoded protein: CASSVLKRGYTF.